Given below is one T cell receptor (beta chain) in context. cDNA came from about 0.5 to 1 ug RNA primed by random hexamers. One entry per CDR3 protein, called by TCRdb with MiXCR from the immunoSEQ multiplex PCR reads. The sample lists about 300,000 distinct CDR3 sequences, about 91% occurring once. The data derive from a study of CD8 T cells in Susac syndrome. The sequencing sample was made of CD4+ T cells from PBMCs. The sequence was collected from a human donor with multiple sclerosis.

DNA of the CDR3: TGTGCCAGCAGCTTAGGAGCCCACAACAATGAGCAGTTCTTC. It specifies CASSLGAHNNEQFF. The V call is TRBV11-2, the J call TRBJ2-1; D uncertain. The CDR3 consists of 14 residues. V was shortened by 1 base and J by 5 bases, with 9 bases between the two germline ends. CDR1 is SGHAT and CDR2 is FQNNGV in the germline V gene.